The rows below give T cell receptor beta chains drawn from one sample of a study of T cell responses to AZD1222 COVID-19 vaccine. Libraries were prepared by immunoSEQ multiplex PCR; TCRdb keeps only in-frame clonotypes and omits some of them. The profile covers 150,000 to 200,000 clones, with roughly nine tenths appearing a single time and 1.5% to 2% taken by the ten largest. The starting material was peripheral blood, obtained on day 0 of AZD1222 vaccination. The receptors derive from an adult in good health. The CDR3 runs from the conserved cysteine through the conserved F or W. D genes are given only for firm matches. Size tells how often a clone was seen (once, few, many) or the class of an expanded clone, and some rows leave it out.

V: TRBV29-1
size: few
D: TRBD1
J: TRBJ1-2
CDR3: CSGRQGVGYGYTF
DNA: TGCAGCGGCCGACAGGGTGTAGGGTATGGCTACACCTTC

V: TRBV19
size: .
D: .
J: TRBJ1-1
CDR3: CASSTRGRTEAFF
DNA: TGTGCCAGTAGTACCAGGGGACGGACTGAAGCTTTCTTT

V: TRBV6-2/TRBV6-3
size: .
D: TRBD2
J: TRBJ2-1
CDR3: CASSPRLAGGDEQFF
DNA: TGTGCCAGCAGTCCCCGACTAGCGGGAGGGGATGAGCAGTTCTTC

V: TRBV28
size: .
D: TRBD1
J: TRBJ1-1
CDR3: CASTTGVKVSTEAFF
DNA: TGTGCCAGCACGACAGGGGTAAAGGTGAGCACTGAAGCTTTCTTT

V: TRBV19
size: .
D: .
J: TRBJ2-3
CDR3: CASSSYPQGTIPDTQYF
DNA: TGTGCCAGTAGCTCATATCCCCAGGGGACTATACCAGATACGCAGTATTTT

V: TRBV19
size: few
D: TRBD1
J: TRBJ1-5
CDR3: CASSTGGGRQPQHF
DNA: TGTGCCAGTAGCACAGGGGGGGGCAGGCAGCCCCAGCATTTT

V: TRBV5-4
size: .
D: TRBD1
J: TRBJ1-2
CDR3: CASSFGGQARGYTF
DNA: TGTGCCAGCAGCTTCGGAGGACAGGCCCGAGGCTACACCTTC

V: TRBV10-1
size: .
D: TRBD1
J: TRBJ1-2
CDR3: CASSEPVGTGEGGYTF
DNA: TGCGCCAGCAGTGAGCCGGTAGGGACAGGGGAGGGAGGCTACACCTTC

V: TRBV12-3/TRBV12-4
size: .
D: .
J: TRBJ2-2
CDR3: CASSRVGTGELFF
DNA: TGTGCCAGCAGTAGAGTCGGCACCGGGGAGCTGTTTTTT

V: TRBV7-2
size: .
D: TRBD1
J: TRBJ2-3
CDR3: CASSLGLLRGQGLTDTQYF
DNA: TGTGCCAGCAGCTTAGGTCTCCTCCGAGGACAGGGTCTCACAGATACGCAGTATTTT

V: TRBV2
size: .
D: TRBD1
J: TRBJ2-7
CDR3: CASSEAGRGEQYF
DNA: TGTGCCAGCAGTGAAGCGGGCAGGGGGGAGCAGTACTTC

V: TRBV10-2
size: .
D: .
J: TRBJ2-1
CDR3: CASRMDYDSYNEQFF
DNA: TGCGCCAGCAGGATGGACTACGACTCCTACAATGAGCAGTTCTTC

V: TRBV11-2
size: .
D: .
J: TRBJ1-2
CDR3: CASSLLGAPGYTF
DNA: TGTGCCAGCAGCCTTCTCGGGGCGCCAGGCTACACCTTC

V: TRBV11-3
size: .
D: TRBD2
J: TRBJ2-1
CDR3: CASSLLAGVPSYNEQFF
DNA: TGTGCCAGCAGCTTGTTAGCGGGGGTGCCCTCCTACAATGAGCAGTTCTTC

V: TRBV15
size: .
D: .
J: TRBJ2-5
CDR3: CATSRGAAQNQETQYF
DNA: TGTGCCACCAGCAGAGGAGCAGCACAGAACCAAGAGACCCAGTACTTC

V: TRBV28
size: once
D: .
J: TRBJ1-2
CDR3: CASTFGQRNYGYTF
DNA: TGTGCCAGCACCTTTGGACAGAGAAACTATGGCTACACCTTC

V: TRBV5-4
size: .
D: TRBD1
J: TRBJ1-5
CDR3: CASSRTTGQGVNQPQHF
DNA: TGTGCCAGCAGCAGGACCACGGGACAGGGCGTCAATCAGCCCCAGCATTTT

V: TRBV2
size: .
D: TRBD1
J: TRBJ1-4
CDR3: CASSSQGGGYEKLFF
DNA: TGTGCCAGCAGTTCCCAAGGAGGGGGCTATGAAAAACTGTTTTTT

V: TRBV3-1/TRBV3-2
size: .
D: TRBD1
J: TRBJ1-2
CDR3: CASSPRTGPRGYTF
DNA: TGTGCCAGCAGCCCAAGGACAGGGCCTCGAGGCTACACCTTC

V: TRBV5-1
size: .
D: TRBD1
J: TRBJ2-2
CDR3: CASSLTGGTGELFF
DNA: TGCGCCAGCAGCCTTACAGGGGGCACCGGGGAGCTGTTTTTT

V: TRBV5-1
size: few
D: .
J: TRBJ1-1
CDR3: CASSPRDVTEAFF
DNA: TGCGCCAGCAGCCCCCGGGACGTCACTGAAGCTTTCTTT

V: TRBV12-3/TRBV12-4
size: .
D: .
J: TRBJ1-4
CDR3: CASSVREKLFF
DNA: TGTGCCAGCAGTGTTCGTGAAAAACTGTTTTTT

V: TRBV4-2
size: .
D: .
J: TRBJ1-2
CDR3: CASSQETLTGYTF
DNA: TGTGCCAGCAGCCAAGAAACGCTGACGGGCTACACCTTC

V: TRBV18
size: .
D: TRBD1
J: TRBJ1-6
CDR3: CASSGQDAYNSPLHF
DNA: TGTGCCAGCTCGGGACAGGACGCCTATAATTCACCCCTCCACTTT

V: TRBV12-3/TRBV12-4
size: medium-sized
D: TRBD1
J: TRBJ1-1
CDR3: CASGQGILTEAFF
DNA: TGTGCCAGCGGACAGGGGATTCTAACTGAAGCTTTCTTT

V: TRBV25-1
size: .
D: TRBD1
J: TRBJ1-1
CDR3: CASSGPGGTEAFF
DNA: TGTGCCAGCAGTGGGCCAGGGGGCACTGAAGCTTTCTTT

V: TRBV19
size: .
D: .
J: TRBJ1-1
CDR3: CASGAGLNAFF
DNA: TGTGCCTCCGGGGCAGGTCTCAATGCTTTCTTT

V: TRBV5-5
size: .
D: .
J: TRBJ1-5
CDR3: CASSLLGNQPQHF
DNA: TGTGCCAGCAGCTTGCTAGGGAATCAGCCCCAGCATTTT

V: TRBV19
size: .
D: TRBD2
J: TRBJ2-7
CDR3: CASSRQPQGGINEQYF
DNA: TGTGCCAGTAGTAGGCAACCGCAGGGAGGGATCAACGAGCAGTACTTC